The clone carrying this T cell receptor beta chain was counted between two and nine times. The CDR3 runs 13 residues. V was pared by 8 bases and J by 2 bases, with 7 bases of the junction left unmatched. The germline gives CDR1 SQVTM, CDR2 ANQGSEA. Each donor gave about 9.3 milliliters of peripheral blood. Extracted total RNA amounted to at least 6 micrograms for each sample. Using a J-beta primer mix together with a sample-barcoded 5' primer, a second PCR was run for about 6 to 12 cycles. Each cDNA was tagged by a template-switch adaptor containing 12 random nucleotides. TCRdb reprocessed the 5' RACE reads with MiXCR, giving one entry per CDR3 protein. The repertoire holds some 550,000 distinct CDR3 sequences, 40% to 50% seen once, with around 25% in the top ten. The sample originates from a study of blood T cells in healthy people across ages.

The chain employs TRBV29-1 and TRBJ2-3, with 7 nucleotides matching TRBD1. The sample consisted of blood. This receptor was obtained from a man at least 80 years old in good health. This CDR3 reads CSTDRAPTDTQYF. The CDR3 DNA reads as TGCAGCACCGACAGGGCCCCCACAGATACGCAGTATTTT.